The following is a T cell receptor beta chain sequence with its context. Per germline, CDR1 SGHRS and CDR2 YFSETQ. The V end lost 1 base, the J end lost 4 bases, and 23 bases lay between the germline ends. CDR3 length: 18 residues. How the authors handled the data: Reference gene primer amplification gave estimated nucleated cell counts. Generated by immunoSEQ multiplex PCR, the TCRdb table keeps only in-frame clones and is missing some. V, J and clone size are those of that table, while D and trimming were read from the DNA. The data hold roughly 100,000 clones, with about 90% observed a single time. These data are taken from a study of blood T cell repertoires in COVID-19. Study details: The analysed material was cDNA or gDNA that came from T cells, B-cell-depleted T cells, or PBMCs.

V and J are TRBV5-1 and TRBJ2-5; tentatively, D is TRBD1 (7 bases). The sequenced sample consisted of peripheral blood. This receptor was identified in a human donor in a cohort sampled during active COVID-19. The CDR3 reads CASSLRPPYGGGVETQYF. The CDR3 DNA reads TGCGCCAGCAGCTTGCGGCCTCCCTACGGAGGGGGCGTAGAGACCCAGTACTTC.